What follows is one T cell receptor beta chain and its context. Its target is unknown. Trimming left V 2 bases short and J 0 bases short, with 8 bases between. The length of the CDR3 is 15 residues. Per the germline V gene, CDR1 is MGHDK and CDR2 is SYGVNS. This entry is derived from a study of PD-L1 blockade in urothelial cancer. Study as a whole: Of roughly 31 patients, about two dozen were males with bladder-origin urothelial cancer. Timepoints chosen for blood analysis were 3 weeks (second dose) and 6 weeks after treatment start. When blood samples were assessed, the median T cell count was about 140,000. Broader study findings: Lower pretreatment blood TCR clonality, under the median, predicted better survival, researchers reported.

The protocol was immunoSEQ multiplex PCR, while the TCRdb copy is restricted to in-frame clones and leaves out a portion. The data contain some 53,000 clones, 60% to 80% of them singletons. The sequence came from a man between 65 and 85 years old with urothelial cancer. V is TRBV25-1 and J is TRBJ1-3, with D tentatively TRBD1 (5 bases). The source was PBMCs, collected around atezolizumab (anti-PD-L1) treatment. The CDR3 DNA follows: TGTGCCAGCAGTGAAACAGGCTACTCTGGAAACACCATATATTTT. It yields the protein CASSETGYSGNTIYF.